A single T cell receptor beta chain is shown here with its context. This sample was included in a study of T-cell reconstitution after alpha-beta-depleted transplantation in children. Germline CDR1 and CDR2: LNHDA and SQIVND (reference sequence). V gave up 7 bases and J gave up 4 bases; unmatched junction bases: 6. This CDR3 region has 15 residues. Unique molecular identifiers were used in preparing the TCRbeta library. TCRdb independently ran MiXCR on the PCR reads; one entry per CDR3 protein. The sample carries around 420,000 distinct CDR3 sequences, 15% to 20% recorded once. The chain uses TRBV19 and TRBJ2-2; TRBD2 matches at 10 bases. The sequencing used PBMCs, mostly from graft donor cells, collected 360 days after TCRalphabeta/CD19-depleted stem cell transplant. The clonotype originates from a boy under two years old who had a stem cell transplant for Wiskott-Aldrich syndrome, so the T cells may come from the graft donor. As DNA, the CDR3 is TGTGCCAGTAATAGAGCGGGAGGGACCACCGGGGAGCTGTTTTTT. Translation: CASNRAGGTTGELFF.